This T cell receptor beta chain is drawn from a study of T cells in Graves' hyperthyroidism and ophthalmopathy. This clonotype was counted at least ten times. The antigen is not known. Study-wide results and limits: It was a median around seven months before onset that the model predicted ophthalmopathy. Most thyroid clonotypes expanded above 0.001 appeared in blood too.

RNA transcripts served as the template for amplifying TCR beta CDR3 regions. HTBI primers were the set used in a first-round RT-PCR of the TCR CDR3. Each CDR3 protein is one row after TCRdb ran MiXCR on the multiplex PCR reads. The sample has some 570,000 distinct CDR3 sequences; 17% are singletons. Germline-derived CDR1 and CDR2 are MNHEY and SMNVEV (reference sequence). The CDR3 runs 14 residues. Deletions cut 7 bases from V and 4 bases from J, with 14 bases between. The chain is built from TRBV27 and TRBJ2-1; tentatively, D is TRBD2 (5 bases). The sequence was obtained from a woman aged 18 to 35 with Graves' ophthalmopathy. Specimen: blood. CDR3 residues: CASIPPGDYNEQFF. The CDR3 DNA follows: TGTGCCAGCATCCCCCCCGGGGATTACAATGAGCAGTTCTTC.